The T cell receptor beta chain under discussion was sequenced for a study of shared clonotypes between healthy human individuals. The V end lost 5 bases, the J end lost 5 bases, and 9 bases lay between the germline ends. Germline CDR1 SGHTA, CDR2 FQGNSA. This CDR3 is 13 amino acids long. Findings and caveats of the study: Naive subsets typically showed greater estimated richness than memory subsets.

A word on this clone: Its antigen is unidentified.

Method: immunoSEQ multiplex PCR; TCRdb's copy keeps in-frame clones and lacks some. The table has around 990,000 clones, approximately 80% seen once. The chain has TRBV7-2 and TRBJ1-4; no clear D. The sample taken for sequencing was memory CD4+ T cells from PBMCs. The subset denotes: CD45RA-negative fraction. The clonotype was recovered from a man between 18 and 35 years old in good health. Some clones in this sample may be carry-over from other donors' samples. CDR3 loop: CASSGRRNEKLFF. CDR3 in DNA: TGTGCCAGCAGCGGACGGAGGAATGAAAAACTGTTTTTT.